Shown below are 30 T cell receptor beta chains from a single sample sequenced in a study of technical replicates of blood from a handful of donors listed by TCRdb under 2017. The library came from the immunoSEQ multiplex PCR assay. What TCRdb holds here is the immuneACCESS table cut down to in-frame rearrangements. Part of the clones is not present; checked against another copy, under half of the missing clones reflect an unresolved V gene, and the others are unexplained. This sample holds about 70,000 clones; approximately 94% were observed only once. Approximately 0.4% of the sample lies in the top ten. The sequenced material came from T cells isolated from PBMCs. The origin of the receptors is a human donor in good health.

CDR3 region: CARQGDNPLAYNPAYEQYF. The CDR3 bases are TGTGCCAGACAGGGGGACAACCCCTTAGCATACAACCCAGCCTACGAGCAGTACTTC. The chain recombines TRBV27 with TRBJ2-7, with 8 nucleotides matching TRBD1. The ends lost 9 bases at V and 2 bases at J; junction bases unmatched: 24. There are 19 residues in the CDR3. CDR1 is MNHEY, CDR2 SMNVEV, per germline (reference sequence).

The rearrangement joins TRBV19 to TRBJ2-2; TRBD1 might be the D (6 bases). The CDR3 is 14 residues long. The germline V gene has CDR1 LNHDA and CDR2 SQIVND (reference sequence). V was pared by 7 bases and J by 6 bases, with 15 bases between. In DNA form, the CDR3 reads TGTGCCAGTAAGCCATTCAGGGGCGCCGGGGAGCTGTTTTTT. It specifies CASKPFRGAGELFF. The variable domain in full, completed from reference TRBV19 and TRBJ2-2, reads DGGITQSPKYLFRKEGQNVTLSCEQNLNHDAMYWYRQDPGQGLRLIYYSQIVNDFQKGDIAEGYSVSREKKESFPLTVTSAQKNPTAFYLCASKPFRGAGELFFGEGSRLTVL.

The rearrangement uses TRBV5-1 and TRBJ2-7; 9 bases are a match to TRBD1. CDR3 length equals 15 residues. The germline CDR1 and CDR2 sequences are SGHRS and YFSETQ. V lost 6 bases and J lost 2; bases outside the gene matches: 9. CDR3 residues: CASTSQGAVPYEQYF. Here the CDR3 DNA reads TGCGCCAGCACCTCACAGGGGGCGGTCCCCTACGAGCAGTACTTC.

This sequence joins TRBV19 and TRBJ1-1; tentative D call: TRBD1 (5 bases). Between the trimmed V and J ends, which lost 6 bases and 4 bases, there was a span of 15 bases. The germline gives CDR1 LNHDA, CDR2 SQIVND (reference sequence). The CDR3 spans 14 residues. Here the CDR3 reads CASSSGWVATEAFF. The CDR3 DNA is TGTGCCAGTAGCTCAGGGTGGGTAGCCACTGAAGCTTTCTTT.

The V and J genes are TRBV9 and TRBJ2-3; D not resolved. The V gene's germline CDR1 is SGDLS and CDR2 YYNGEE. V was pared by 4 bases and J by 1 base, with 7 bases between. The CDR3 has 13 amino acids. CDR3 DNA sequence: TGTGCCAGCAGCAAATCCGGCACAGATACGCAGTATTTT. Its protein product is CASSKSGTDTQYF.

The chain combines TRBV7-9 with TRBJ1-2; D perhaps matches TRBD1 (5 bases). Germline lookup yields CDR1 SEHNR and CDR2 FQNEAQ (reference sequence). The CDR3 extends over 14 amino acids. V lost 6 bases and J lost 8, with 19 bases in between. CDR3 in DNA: TGTGCCAGCAGGGAGGGGCGAAGGTGGGAAGGCTACACCTTC. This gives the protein CASREGRRWEGYTF.

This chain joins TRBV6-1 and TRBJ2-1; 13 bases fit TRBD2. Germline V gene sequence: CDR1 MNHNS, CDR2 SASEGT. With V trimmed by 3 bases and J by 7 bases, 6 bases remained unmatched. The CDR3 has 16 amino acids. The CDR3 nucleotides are TGTGCCAGCAGTGATCCCGGGACTAGCGGGATAAATGAGCAGTTCTTC. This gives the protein CASSDPGTSGINEQFF.

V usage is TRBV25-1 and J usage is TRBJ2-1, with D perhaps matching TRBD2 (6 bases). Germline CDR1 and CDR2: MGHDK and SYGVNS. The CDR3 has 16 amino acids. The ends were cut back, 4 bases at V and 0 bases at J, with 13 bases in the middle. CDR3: CASSAIDGSSYNEQFF. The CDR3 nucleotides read TGTGCCAGCAGTGCCATAGACGGGAGCTCCTACAATGAGCAGTTCTTC.

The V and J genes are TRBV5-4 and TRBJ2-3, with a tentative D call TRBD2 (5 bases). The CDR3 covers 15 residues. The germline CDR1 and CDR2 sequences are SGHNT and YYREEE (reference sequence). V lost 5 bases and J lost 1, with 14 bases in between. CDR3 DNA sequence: TGTGCCAGCAGTACGGGTGAGGGCGGCACAGATACGCAGTATTTT. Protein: CASSTGEGGTDTQYF. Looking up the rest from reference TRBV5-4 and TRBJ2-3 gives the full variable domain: ETGVTQSPTHLIKTRGQQVTLRCSSQSGHNTVSWYQQALGQGPQFIFQYYREEENGRGNFPPRFSGLQFPNYSSELNVNALELDDSALYLCASSTGEGGTDTQYFGPGTRLTVL.

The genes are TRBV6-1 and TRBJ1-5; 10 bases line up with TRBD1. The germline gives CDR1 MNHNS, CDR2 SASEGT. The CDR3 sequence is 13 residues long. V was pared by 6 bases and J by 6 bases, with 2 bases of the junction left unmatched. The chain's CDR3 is CASRGDRGQPQHF. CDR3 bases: TGTGCCAGCAGAGGGGACAGGGGTCAGCCCCAGCATTTT.

Written as DNA, the CDR3 is TGTGCCAGCAGCCAAGAGGGCGGGCCGGGAAACTATGGCTACACCTTC. Its protein is CASSQEGGPGNYGYTF. J is TRBJ1-2 and V is TRBV4-2; D is undetermined. CDR3 length: 16 amino acids. CDR1 is LGHNA and CDR2 is YNFKEQ in the germline V gene. Trimming took 0 bases from V and 2 from J, leaving 13 bases between them.

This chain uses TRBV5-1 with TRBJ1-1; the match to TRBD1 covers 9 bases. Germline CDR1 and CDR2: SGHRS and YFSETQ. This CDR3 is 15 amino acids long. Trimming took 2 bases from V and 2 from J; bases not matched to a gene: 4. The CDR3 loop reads CASSFRQGDNTEAFF. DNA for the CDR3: TGCGCCAGCAGCTTCCGACAGGGGGATAACACTGAAGCTTTCTTT.

CDR3 nucleotide sequence: TGTGCCAGCAGTCGTGGGACTAGCTCAGATACGCAGTATTTT. Encoded protein: CASSRGTSSDTQYF. The rearrangement uses TRBV6-6 and TRBJ2-3; 9 nucleotides match TRBD2. With 5 bases clipped from V and 4 bases from J, the junction kept 4 bases outside the gene matches. This CDR3 is 14 amino acids long. Germline lookup yields CDR1 MNHNY and CDR2 SVGAGI (reference sequence).

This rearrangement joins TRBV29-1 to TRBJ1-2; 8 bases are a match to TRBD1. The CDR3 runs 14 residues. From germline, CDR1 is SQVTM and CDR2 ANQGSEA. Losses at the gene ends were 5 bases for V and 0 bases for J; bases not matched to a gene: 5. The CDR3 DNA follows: TGCAGCGTTCATGGGGACAGGACTAACTATGGCTACACCTTC. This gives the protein CSVHGDRTNYGYTF.

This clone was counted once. The CDR3 reads CASSIFPGELFF. The DNA of the CDR3 is TGTGCCAGTAGTATCTTTCCCGGGGAGCTGTTTTTT. The chain recombines TRBV19 with TRBJ2-2, with unresolved D. The CDR3 contains 12 residues. Deletions cut 3 bases from V and 6 bases from J, with 5 bases between. Germline CDR1 and CDR2: LNHDA and SQIVND (reference sequence). Full variable domain (rest looked up from reference TRBV19 and TRBJ2-2): DGGITQSPKYLFRKEGQNVTLSCEQNLNHDAMYWYRQDPGQGLRLIYYSQIVNDFQKGDIAEGYSVSREKKESFPLTVTSAQKNPTAFYLCASSIFPGELFFGEGSRLTVL.

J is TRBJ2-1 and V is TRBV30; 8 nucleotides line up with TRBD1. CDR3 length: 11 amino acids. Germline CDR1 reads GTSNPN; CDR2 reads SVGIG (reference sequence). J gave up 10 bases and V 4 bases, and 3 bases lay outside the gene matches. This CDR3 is CAWTTGGEQFF. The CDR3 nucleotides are TGTGCCTGGACTACAGGGGGGGAGCAGTTCTTC.

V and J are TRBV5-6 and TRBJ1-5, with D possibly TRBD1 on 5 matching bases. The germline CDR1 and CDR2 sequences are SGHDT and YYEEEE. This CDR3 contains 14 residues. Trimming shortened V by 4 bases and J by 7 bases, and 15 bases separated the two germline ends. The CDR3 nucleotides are TGTGCCAGCAGCCTTCAGGGATCTCCCCAGCCCCAGCATTTT. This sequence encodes CASSLQGSPQPQHF.

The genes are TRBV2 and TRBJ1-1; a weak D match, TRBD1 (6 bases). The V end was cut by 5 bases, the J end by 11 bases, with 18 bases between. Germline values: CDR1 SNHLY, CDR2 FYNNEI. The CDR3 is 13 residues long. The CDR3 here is CASSTGTPLFAFF. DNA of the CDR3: TGTGCCAGCAGTACCGGGACACCCCTGTTTGCTTTCTTT.

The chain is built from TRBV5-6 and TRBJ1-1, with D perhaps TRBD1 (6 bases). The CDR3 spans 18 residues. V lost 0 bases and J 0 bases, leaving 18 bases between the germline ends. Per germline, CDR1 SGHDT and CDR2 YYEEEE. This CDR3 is CASSLAGGWGRMNTEAFF. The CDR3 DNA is TGTGCCAGCAGCTTGGCCGGGGGGTGGGGGCGTATGAACACTGAAGCTTTCTTT.

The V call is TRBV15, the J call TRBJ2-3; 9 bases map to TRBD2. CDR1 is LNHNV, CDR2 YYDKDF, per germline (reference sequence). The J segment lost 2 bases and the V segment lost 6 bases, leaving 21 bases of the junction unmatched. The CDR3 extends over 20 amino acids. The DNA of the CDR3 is TGTGCCACCAGGAACTCCGGGACAGAAGAGACTAGCGGATACACAGATACGCAGTATTTT. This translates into CATRNSGTEETSGYTDTQYF.

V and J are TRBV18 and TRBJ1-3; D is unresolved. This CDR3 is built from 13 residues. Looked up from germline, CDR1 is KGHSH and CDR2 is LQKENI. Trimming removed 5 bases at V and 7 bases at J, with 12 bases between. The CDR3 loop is CASSVRFDNTIYF. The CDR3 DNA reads TGTGCCAGCTCAGTCAGGTTCGATAACACCATATATTTT.

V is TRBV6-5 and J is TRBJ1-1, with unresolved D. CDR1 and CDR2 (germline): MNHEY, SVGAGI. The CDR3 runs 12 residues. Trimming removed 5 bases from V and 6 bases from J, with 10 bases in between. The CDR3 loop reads CASSRLGAEAFF. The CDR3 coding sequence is TGTGCCAGCAGTCGCCTCGGAGCTGAAGCTTTCTTT.

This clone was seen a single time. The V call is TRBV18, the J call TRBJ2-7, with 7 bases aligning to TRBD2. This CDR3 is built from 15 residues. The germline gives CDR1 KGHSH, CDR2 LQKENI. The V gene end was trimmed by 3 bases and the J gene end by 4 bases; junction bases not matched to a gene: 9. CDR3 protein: CASSPKAGVIYEQYF. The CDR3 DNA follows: TGTGCCAGCTCACCGAAGGCGGGAGTTATATACGAGCAGTACTTC.

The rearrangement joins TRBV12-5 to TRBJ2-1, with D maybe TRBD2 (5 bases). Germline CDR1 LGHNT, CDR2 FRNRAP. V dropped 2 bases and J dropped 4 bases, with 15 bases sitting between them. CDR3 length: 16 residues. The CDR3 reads CASGLFGRALYNEQFF. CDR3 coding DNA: TGTGCTAGTGGTTTGTTTGGGCGGGCCCTGTACAATGAGCAGTTCTTC.

CDR3 sequence (DNA): TGTGCCACCGAGCCCGGGACTAGCGTTAGCAATGAGCAGTTCTTC. It is translated as CATEPGTSVSNEQFF. The V gene is TRBV10-3, the J gene TRBJ2-1; 10 positions agree with TRBD2. With V trimmed by 10 bases and J by 6 bases, 12 bases remained unmatched. The CDR3 runs to 15 residues. In germline, CDR1 is ENHRY, CDR2 SYGVKD.

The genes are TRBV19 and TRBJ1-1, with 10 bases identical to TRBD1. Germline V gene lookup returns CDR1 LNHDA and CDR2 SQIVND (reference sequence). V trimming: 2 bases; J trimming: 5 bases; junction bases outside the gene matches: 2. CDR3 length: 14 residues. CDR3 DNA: TGTGCCAGTAGTATAATGGGACAGGGGACTGAAGCTTTCTTT. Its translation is CASSIMGQGTEAFF.

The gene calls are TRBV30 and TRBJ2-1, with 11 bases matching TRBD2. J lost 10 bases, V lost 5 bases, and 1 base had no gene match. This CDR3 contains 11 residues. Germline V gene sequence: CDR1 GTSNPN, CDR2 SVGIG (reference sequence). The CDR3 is CAWSSGREQFF. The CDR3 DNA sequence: TGTGCCTGGTCTAGCGGGAGGGAGCAGTTCTTC.

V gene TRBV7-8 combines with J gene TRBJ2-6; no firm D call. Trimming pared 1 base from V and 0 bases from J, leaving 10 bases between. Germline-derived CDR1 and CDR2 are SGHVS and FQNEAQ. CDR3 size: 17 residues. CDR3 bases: TGTGCCAGCAGCTTAGGAGGAAAGAGCTCTGGGGCCAACGTCCTGACTTTC. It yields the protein CASSLGGKSSGANVLTF.

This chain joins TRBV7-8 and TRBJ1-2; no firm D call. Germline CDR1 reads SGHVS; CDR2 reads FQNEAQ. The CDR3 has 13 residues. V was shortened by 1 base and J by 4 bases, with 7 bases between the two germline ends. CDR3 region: CASSLDNRYGYTF. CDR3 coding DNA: TGTGCCAGCAGCTTAGATAATCGCTATGGCTACACCTTC.

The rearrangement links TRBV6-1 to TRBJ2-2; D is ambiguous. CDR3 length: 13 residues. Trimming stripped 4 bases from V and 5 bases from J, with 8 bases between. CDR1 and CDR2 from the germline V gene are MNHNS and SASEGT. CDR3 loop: CASSGLRTGELFF. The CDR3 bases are TGTGCCAGCAGTGGGTTGAGGACCGGGGAGCTGTTTTTT.